This TCR beta chain was recovered during a study of blood T cells in healthy people across ages. General observations from the study: No one knew whether donors had CMV, which possibly confounded expanded clonotype changes.

A second roughly 7 to 11 cycle PCR used barcoded and J-beta primers. In TCRdb, the 5' RACE reads were re-called with MiXCR into one record per CDR3 protein. The sample yields 850,000 or so distinct CDR3 sequences, 29% seen once. This clonotype was recorded at least ten times. Its cognate antigen is unknown. The CDR3 contains 13 residues. CDR1 ENHRY and CDR2 SYGVKD come from the germline V gene. Between the trimmed V and J ends, which lost 7 bases and 7 bases, there was a span of 11 bases. This sequence was found in a woman aged 80 or over in good health. The sample consisted of blood. V and J are TRBV10-3 and TRBJ1-6; D call uncertain. The CDR3 sequence is CAIKTTPNSPLHF. CDR3 nucleotides: TGTGCCATCAAAACTACCCCAAATTCACCCCTCCACTTT.